The rows below give T cell receptor beta chains drawn from one sample of a study of immune evolution from preneoplasia to lung adenocarcinoma. Generated by immunoSEQ multiplex PCR, the TCRdb table keeps only in-frame clones and is missing some. This sample has over 6,500 clones, with around 80% found just once. The sequencing input was FFPE adjacent normal lung tissue. The receptors stem from a person in their 70s with lung adenocarcinoma. Both conserved end residues are part of each CDR3. The order of the fields is V gene, D gene, J gene, clone size, CDR3 protein, CDR3 DNA. A D gene is named only where the DNA matches it firmly. The size field is filled for only some rows; it gives once, few, many or a size class.

v_call: TRBV6-1; d_call: .; j_call: TRBJ2-2; clone_size: .; cdr3_aa: CATEKNTGTGELFF; cdr3_nt: TGTGCCACGGAAAAGAATACAGGCACCGGGGAGCTGTTTTTT
v_call: TRBV21-1; d_call: .; j_call: TRBJ1-1; clone_size: .; cdr3_aa: CASSPRADMNTEAFF; cdr3_nt: TGTGCCAGCAGCCCCCGGGCGGATATGAACACTGAAGCTTTCTTT
v_call: TRBV30; d_call: TRBD1; j_call: TRBJ2-5; clone_size: .; cdr3_aa: CAWTGQGETQYF; cdr3_nt: TGTGCCTGGACCGGACAGGGGGAGACCCAGTACTTC
v_call: TRBV29-1; d_call: TRBD2; j_call: TRBJ2-5; clone_size: .; cdr3_aa: CSVGTSGAETQYF; cdr3_nt: TGCAGCGTTGGGACTAGCGGGGCAGAGACCCAGTACTTC
v_call: TRBV2; d_call: .; j_call: TRBJ2-7; clone_size: .; cdr3_aa: CASSGTATYEQYF; cdr3_nt: TGTGCCAGCAGTGGGACAGCGACCTACGAGCAGTACTTC
v_call: TRBV28; d_call: TRBD1; j_call: TRBJ2-2; clone_size: .; cdr3_aa: CASSDRDTGELFF; cdr3_nt: TGTGCCAGCAGTGACAGGGACACCGGGGAGCTGTTTTTT
v_call: TRBV25-1; d_call: TRBD1; j_call: TRBJ1-6; clone_size: few; cdr3_aa: CASSWDRDNSPLHF; cdr3_nt: TGTGCCAGCAGTTGGGACAGAGATAATTCACCCCTCCACTTT
v_call: TRBV28; d_call: .; j_call: TRBJ1-2; clone_size: .; cdr3_aa: CASSPPQGLYGYTF; cdr3_nt: TGTGCCAGCAGTCCACCTCAGGGACTCTATGGTTACACCTTC
v_call: TRBV5-4; d_call: TRBD1; j_call: TRBJ1-1; clone_size: .; cdr3_aa: CASSTGTVSLNTEAFF; cdr3_nt: TGTGCCAGCAGCACCGGGACAGTTTCCTTGAACACTGAAGCTTTCTTT
v_call: TRBV4-1; d_call: .; j_call: TRBJ1-1; clone_size: .; cdr3_aa: CASSQVGLRSTEAFF; cdr3_nt: TGCGCCAGCAGCCAAGTCGGTCTTCGGAGCACTGAAGCTTTCTTT
v_call: TRBV11-3; d_call: .; j_call: TRBJ2-5; clone_size: .; cdr3_aa: CASSFNEETQYF; cdr3_nt: TGTGCCAGCAGCTTTAACGAAGAGACCCAGTACTTC
v_call: TRBV10-3; d_call: .; j_call: TRBJ1-6; clone_size: .; cdr3_aa: CAIKEAGQNSPLHF; cdr3_nt: TGTGCCATCAAGGAGGCGGGGCAGAATTCACCCCTCCACTTT
v_call: TRBV27; d_call: .; j_call: TRBJ1-3; clone_size: .; cdr3_aa: CDMSGGLGINTIYF; cdr3_nt: TGTGACATGTCGGGGGGTTTAGGTATAAACACCATATATTTT
v_call: TRBV9; d_call: .; j_call: TRBJ1-5; clone_size: .; cdr3_aa: CASSVGGSSNQPQHF; cdr3_nt: TGTGCCAGCAGCGTAGGAGGGTCTAGCAATCAGCCCCAGCATTTT
v_call: TRBV4-1; d_call: .; j_call: TRBJ2-7; clone_size: .; cdr3_aa: CASSQGPVLSLDEQYF; cdr3_nt: TGCGCCAGCAGCCAAGGTCCCGTTCTCTCGCTGGACGAGCAGTACTTC
v_call: TRBV9; d_call: TRBD2; j_call: TRBJ2-1; clone_size: .; cdr3_aa: CASSESGANEQFF; cdr3_nt: TGTGCCAGCAGCGAGAGCGGGGCGAATGAGCAGTTCTTC
v_call: TRBV7-2; d_call: .; j_call: TRBJ2-3; clone_size: .; cdr3_aa: CASSLARSGFPSTDTQYF; cdr3_nt: TGTGCCAGCAGCTTAGCGCGGTCGGGATTTCCTAGCACAGATACGCAGTATTTT
v_call: TRBV6-6; d_call: TRBD1; j_call: TRBJ1-5; clone_size: .; cdr3_aa: CASSPDRGIRPQHF; cdr3_nt: TGTGCCAGCAGTCCTGACAGGGGGATAAGGCCCCAGCATTTT
v_call: TRBV5-1; d_call: .; j_call: TRBJ2-5; clone_size: .; cdr3_aa: CASSDGLPGETQYF; cdr3_nt: TGCGCCAGCAGCGACGGACTACCTGGGGAGACCCAGTACTTC
v_call: TRBV9; d_call: TRBD2; j_call: TRBJ2-3; clone_size: once; cdr3_aa: CASSARLAGNTDTQYF; cdr3_nt: TGTGCCAGCAGCGCCAGACTAGCGGGGAACACAGATACGCAGTATTTT
v_call: TRBV4-1; d_call: TRBD1; j_call: TRBJ1-3; clone_size: .; cdr3_aa: CASRRTGEVGNTIYF; cdr3_nt: TGCGCCAGCAGGCGGACAGGGGAGGTCGGAAACACCATATATTTT
v_call: TRBV19; d_call: TRBD1; j_call: TRBJ1-1; clone_size: .; cdr3_aa: CASSAQDRRDTEAFF; cdr3_nt: TGTGCCAGTAGTGCCCAGGACAGGCGAGACACTGAAGCTTTCTTT
v_call: TRBV19; d_call: TRBD1; j_call: TRBJ1-2; clone_size: .; cdr3_aa: CASSWTGGYLGYTF; cdr3_nt: TGTGCCAGTAGTTGGACAGGGGGCTATCTTGGCTACACCTTC
v_call: TRBV28; d_call: TRBD1; j_call: TRBJ1-1; clone_size: .; cdr3_aa: CASSQPGQGGLNTEAFF; cdr3_nt: TGTGCCAGCAGCCAGCCGGGACAGGGGGGATTGAACACTGAAGCTTTCTTT
v_call: TRBV25-1; d_call: .; j_call: TRBJ1-5; clone_size: .; cdr3_aa: CASSPGTPNQPQHF; cdr3_nt: TGTGCCAGCAGTCCCGGGACTCCCAATCAGCCCCAGCATTTT
v_call: TRBV2; d_call: .; j_call: TRBJ2-1; clone_size: .; cdr3_aa: CASLRGSYNEQFF; cdr3_nt: TGTGCCAGCCTTCGTGGCTCCTACAATGAGCAGTTCTTC
v_call: TRBV11-1; d_call: .; j_call: TRBJ2-7; clone_size: few; cdr3_aa: CASSPRDTYEQYF; cdr3_nt: TGTGCCAGCAGCCCCCGGGACACCTACGAGCAGTACTTC
v_call: TRBV30; d_call: .; j_call: TRBJ1-5; clone_size: .; cdr3_aa: CAWSVPRGTQPQHF; cdr3_nt: TGTGCCTGGAGTGTTCCCAGGGGAACTCAGCCCCAGCATTTT
v_call: TRBV29-1; d_call: .; j_call: TRBJ2-3; clone_size: .; cdr3_aa: CSVRAPAPDTQYF; cdr3_nt: TGCAGCGTTAGGGCCCCAGCTCCAGATACGCAGTATTTT
v_call: TRBV6-1; d_call: .; j_call: TRBJ1-1; clone_size: .; cdr3_aa: CASSEDNRAPSNTEAFF; cdr3_nt: TGTGCCAGCAGTGAAGATAACAGGGCCCCTTCGAACACTGAAGCTTTCTTT
v_call: TRBV11-3; d_call: .; j_call: TRBJ1-1; clone_size: .; cdr3_aa: CASSFRRNTEAFF; cdr3_nt: TGTGCCAGCAGCTTCAGGAGGAACACTGAAGCTTTCTTT
v_call: TRBV5-1; d_call: .; j_call: TRBJ2-7; clone_size: large; cdr3_aa: CASSLQGFSEQYF; cdr3_nt: TGCGCCAGCAGCTTACAGGGTTTTAGCGAGCAGTACTTC
v_call: TRBV30; d_call: .; j_call: TRBJ1-3; clone_size: .; cdr3_aa: CAWSVKQGNTIYF; cdr3_nt: TGTGCCTGGAGTGTTAAGCAGGGAAACACCATATATTTT
v_call: TRBV7-9; d_call: .; j_call: TRBJ2-1; clone_size: large; cdr3_aa: CASSLKGVSKDNEQFF; cdr3_nt: TGTGCCAGCAGCTTAAAAGGCGTCTCAAAAGACAATGAGCAGTTCTTC
v_call: TRBV30; d_call: TRBD1; j_call: TRBJ1-3; clone_size: .; cdr3_aa: CAWSPGQGAGDTVYF; cdr3_nt: TGTGCCTGGAGTCCCGGACAGGGGGCGGGGGACACCGTATATTTT
v_call: TRBV18; d_call: .; j_call: TRBJ1-1; clone_size: .; cdr3_aa: CASSPRRLEMNTEAFF; cdr3_nt: TGTGCCAGCTCACCACGAAGGTTGGAAATGAACACTGAAGCTTTCTTT
v_call: TRBV19; d_call: .; j_call: TRBJ1-5; clone_size: .; cdr3_aa: CASSIKAGTSNQPQHF; cdr3_nt: TGTGCCAGTAGTATAAAGGCAGGGACCTCCAATCAGCCCCAGCATTTT
v_call: TRBV9; d_call: .; j_call: TRBJ1-1; clone_size: .; cdr3_aa: CASSVGVRNTEAFF; cdr3_nt: TGTGCCAGCAGCGTAGGAGTAAGGAACACTGAAGCTTTCTTT
v_call: TRBV2; d_call: TRBD1; j_call: TRBJ1-6; clone_size: .; cdr3_aa: CASTADRGNSPLHF; cdr3_nt: TGTGCCAGCACGGCGGACAGGGGCAATTCACCCCTCCACTTT
v_call: TRBV2; d_call: .; j_call: TRBJ2-5; clone_size: .; cdr3_aa: CASSRRGLWETQYF; cdr3_nt: TGTGCCAGCTCCCGGAGGGGGTTATGGGAGACCCAGTACTTC